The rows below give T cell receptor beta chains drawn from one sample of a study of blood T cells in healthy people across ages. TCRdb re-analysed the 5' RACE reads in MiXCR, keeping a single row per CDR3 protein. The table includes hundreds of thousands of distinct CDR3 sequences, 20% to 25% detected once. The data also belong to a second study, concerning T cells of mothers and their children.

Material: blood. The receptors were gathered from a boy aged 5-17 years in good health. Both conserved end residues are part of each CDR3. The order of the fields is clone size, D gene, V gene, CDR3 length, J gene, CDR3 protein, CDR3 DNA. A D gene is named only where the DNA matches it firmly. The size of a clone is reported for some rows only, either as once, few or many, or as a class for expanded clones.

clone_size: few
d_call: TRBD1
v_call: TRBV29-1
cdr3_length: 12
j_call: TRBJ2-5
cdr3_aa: CSGDRGAETQYF
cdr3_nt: TGCAGCGGGGACAGGGGCGCGGAGACCCAGTACTTC

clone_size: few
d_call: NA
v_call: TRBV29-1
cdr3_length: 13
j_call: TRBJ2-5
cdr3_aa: CSVEGSYLETQYF
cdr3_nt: TGCAGCGTTGAAGGATCCTACCTGGAGACCCAGTACTTC

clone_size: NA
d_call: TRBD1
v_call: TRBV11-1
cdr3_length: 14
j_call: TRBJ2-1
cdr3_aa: CASSSGQGIGGQFF
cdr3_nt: TGTGCCAGCAGTTCTGGACAGGGTATAGGTGGGCAGTTCTTC

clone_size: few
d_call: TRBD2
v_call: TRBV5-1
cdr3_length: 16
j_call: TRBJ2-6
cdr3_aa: CASSLEAGAGANVLTF
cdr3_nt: TGCGCCAGCAGCTTGGAGGCGGGGGCTGGGGCCAACGTCCTGACTTTC

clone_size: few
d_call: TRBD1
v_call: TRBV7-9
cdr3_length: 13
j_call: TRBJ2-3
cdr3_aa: CASSLGTGYTQYF
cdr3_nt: TGTGCCAGCAGCTTAGGGACAGGCTATACGCAGTATTTT

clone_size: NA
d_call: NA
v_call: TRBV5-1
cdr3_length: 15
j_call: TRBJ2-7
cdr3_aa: CASFREPEQFYEQYF
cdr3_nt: TGCGCCAGCTTTCGGGAGCCCGAACAGTTCTACGAGCAGTACTTC

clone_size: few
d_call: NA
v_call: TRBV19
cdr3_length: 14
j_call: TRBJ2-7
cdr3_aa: CASSTTGTSYEQYF
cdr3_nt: TGTGCCAGTAGTACCACCGGGACTTCCTACGAGCAGTACTTC

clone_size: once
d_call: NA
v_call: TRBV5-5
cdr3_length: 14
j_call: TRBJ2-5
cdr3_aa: CASSLISGAETQYF
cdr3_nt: TGTGCCAGCAGCTTGATTTCAGGGGCTGAGACCCAGTACTTC

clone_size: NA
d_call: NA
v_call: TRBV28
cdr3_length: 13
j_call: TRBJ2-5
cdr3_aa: CASQQGIQETQYF
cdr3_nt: TGTGCCAGCCAACAGGGAATCCAAGAGACCCAGTACTTC

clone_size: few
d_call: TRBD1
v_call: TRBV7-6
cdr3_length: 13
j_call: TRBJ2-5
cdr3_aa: CASSIGQDGTQYF
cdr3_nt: TGTGCCAGCAGCATCGGACAGGACGGGACCCAGTACTTC

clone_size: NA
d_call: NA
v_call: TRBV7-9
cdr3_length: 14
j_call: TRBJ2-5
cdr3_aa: CASSLFRGVETQYF
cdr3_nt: TGTGCCAGCAGCTTGTTTCGAGGGGTCGAGACCCAGTACTTC

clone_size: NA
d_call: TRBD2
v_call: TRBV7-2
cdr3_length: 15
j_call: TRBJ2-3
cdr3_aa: CASSLGGRESDTQYF
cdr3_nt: TGTGCCAGCAGCTTAGGAGGGCGGGAGTCAGATACGCAGTATTTT

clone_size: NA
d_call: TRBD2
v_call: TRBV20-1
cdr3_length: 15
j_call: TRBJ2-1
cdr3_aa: CSARASLAGVHEQFF
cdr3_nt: TGCAGTGCTAGAGCCAGTCTAGCGGGGGTCCATGAGCAGTTCTTC

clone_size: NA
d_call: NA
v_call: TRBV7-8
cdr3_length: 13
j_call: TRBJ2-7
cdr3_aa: CASSSHGPPEQYF
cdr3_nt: TGTGCCAGCAGCTCGCACGGGCCTCCGGAGCAGTACTTC

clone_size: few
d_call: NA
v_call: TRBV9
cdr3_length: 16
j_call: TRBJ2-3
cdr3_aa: CASSVRSASPPDTQYF
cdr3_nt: TGTGCCAGCAGCGTCCGTAGCGCATCGCCCCCAGATACGCAGTATTTT

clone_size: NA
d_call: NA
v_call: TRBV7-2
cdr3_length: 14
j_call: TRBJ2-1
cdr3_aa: CASSPRRTQLGQFF
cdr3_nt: TGTGCCAGCAGCCCACGACGTACTCAATTAGGGCAGTTCTTC

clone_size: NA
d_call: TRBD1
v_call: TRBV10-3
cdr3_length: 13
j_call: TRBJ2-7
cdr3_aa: CATDRGSTYEQYF
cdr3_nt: TGTGCCACAGACAGGGGGAGCACCTACGAGCAGTACTTC

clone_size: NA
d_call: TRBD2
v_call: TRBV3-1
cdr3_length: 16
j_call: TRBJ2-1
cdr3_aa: CASRRLAGGHYNEQFF
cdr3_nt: TGTGCCAGCAGACGACTAGCGGGGGGCCACTACAATGAGCAGTTCTTC

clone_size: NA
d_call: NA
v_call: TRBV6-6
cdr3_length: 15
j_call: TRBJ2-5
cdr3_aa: CASSYLELGDETQYF
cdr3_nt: TGTGCCAGCAGTTACCTAGAACTAGGGGACGAGACCCAGTACTTC

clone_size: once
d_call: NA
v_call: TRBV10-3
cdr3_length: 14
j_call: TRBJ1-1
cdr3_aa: CAISEAGGHTEAFF
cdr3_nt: TGTGCCATCAGTGAGGCGGGGGGGCACACTGAAGCTTTCTTT

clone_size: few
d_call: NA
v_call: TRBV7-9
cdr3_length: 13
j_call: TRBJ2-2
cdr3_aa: CASSLPPGDELFF
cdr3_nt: TGTGCCAGCAGCTTACCCCCAGGGGATGAGCTGTTTTTT

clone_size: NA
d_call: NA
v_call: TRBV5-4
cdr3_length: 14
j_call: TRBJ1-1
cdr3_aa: CASSLRGGGPEAFF
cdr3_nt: TGTGCCAGCAGCTTACGGGGGGGTGGGCCTGAAGCTTTCTTT

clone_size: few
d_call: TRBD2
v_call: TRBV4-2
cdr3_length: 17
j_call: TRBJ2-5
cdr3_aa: CASSQVERGLYQETQYF
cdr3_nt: TGTGCCAGCAGCCAAGTCGAGCGGGGCCTGTACCAAGAGACCCAGTACTTC

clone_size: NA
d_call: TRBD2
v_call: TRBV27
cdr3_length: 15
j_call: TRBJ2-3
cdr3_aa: CASSLEGAGVGTQYF
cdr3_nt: TGTGCCAGCAGCCTTGAGGGAGCGGGAGTGGGCACGCAGTATTTT

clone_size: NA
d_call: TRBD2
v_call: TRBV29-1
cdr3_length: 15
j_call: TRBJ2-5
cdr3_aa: CSGLGLAGGGETQYF
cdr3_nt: TGCAGCGGCCTCGGGCTAGCGGGAGGGGGGGAGACCCAGTACTTC

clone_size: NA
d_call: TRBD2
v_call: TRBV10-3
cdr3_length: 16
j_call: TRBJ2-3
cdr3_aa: CAISESLGGSGDTQYF
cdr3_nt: TGTGCCATCAGTGAGTCCCTGGGAGGGAGTGGAGATACGCAGTATTTT

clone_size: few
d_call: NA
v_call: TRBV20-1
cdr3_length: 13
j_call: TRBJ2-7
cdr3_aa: CSARPRSSYEQYF
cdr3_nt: TGCAGTGCTAGGCCGCGGAGCTCCTACGAGCAGTACTTC

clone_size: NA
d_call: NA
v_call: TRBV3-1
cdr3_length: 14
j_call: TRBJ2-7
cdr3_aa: CASSQAGHAYEQYF
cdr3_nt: TGTGCCAGCAGCCAAGCGGGACACGCCTACGAGCAGTACTTC

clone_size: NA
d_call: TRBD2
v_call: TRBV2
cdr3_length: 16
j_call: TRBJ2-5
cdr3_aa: CASSLTSGGPQETQYF
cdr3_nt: TGTGCCAGCAGTCTGACTAGCGGGGGACCCCAAGAGACCCAGTACTTC

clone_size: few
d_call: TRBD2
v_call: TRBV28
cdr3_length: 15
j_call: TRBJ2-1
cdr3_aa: CASRPSGRSYNEQFF
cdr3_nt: TGTGCCAGCAGACCGAGCGGGAGGTCCTACAATGAGCAGTTCTTC

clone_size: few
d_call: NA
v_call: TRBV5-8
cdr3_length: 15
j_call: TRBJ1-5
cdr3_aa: CASSLVRAYNQPQHF
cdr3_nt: TGTGCCAGCAGCTTGGTCAGGGCATACAATCAGCCCCAGCATTTT

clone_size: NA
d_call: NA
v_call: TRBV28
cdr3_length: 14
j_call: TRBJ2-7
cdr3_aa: CASSPVGDSLEQYF
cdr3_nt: TGTGCCAGCAGCCCCGTGGGGGACTCCCTGGAGCAGTACTTC

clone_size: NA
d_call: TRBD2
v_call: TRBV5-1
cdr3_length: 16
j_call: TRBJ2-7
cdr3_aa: CASSLVLAEISYEQYF
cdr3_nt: TGCGCCAGCAGCTTGGTACTAGCGGAAATCTCCTACGAGCAGTACTTC

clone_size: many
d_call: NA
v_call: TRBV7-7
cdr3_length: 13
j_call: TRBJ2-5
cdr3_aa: CASSLGIVETQYF
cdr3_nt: TGTGCTAGCAGCTTAGGGATTGTTGAGACCCAGTACTTC

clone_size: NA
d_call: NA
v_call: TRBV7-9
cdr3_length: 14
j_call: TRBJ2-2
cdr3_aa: CATEEGSRTGELFF
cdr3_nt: TGTGCCACCGAGGAGGGCTCCAGGACCGGGGAGCTGTTTTTT

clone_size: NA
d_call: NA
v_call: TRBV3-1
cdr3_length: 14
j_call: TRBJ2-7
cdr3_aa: CASSQEGGIYEQYF
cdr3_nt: TGTGCCAGCAGCCAAGAGGGGGGCATCTACGAGCAGTACTTC

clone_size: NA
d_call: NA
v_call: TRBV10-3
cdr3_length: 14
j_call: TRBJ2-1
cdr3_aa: CAISETIRMSEQFF
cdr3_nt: TGTGCCATCAGTGAGACTATTCGCATGAGTGAGCAGTTCTTC

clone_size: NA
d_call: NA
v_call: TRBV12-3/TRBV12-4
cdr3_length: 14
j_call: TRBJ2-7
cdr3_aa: CASTRAGISYEQYF
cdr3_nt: TGTGCCAGCACGCGAGCAGGGATATCCTACGAGCAGTACTTC

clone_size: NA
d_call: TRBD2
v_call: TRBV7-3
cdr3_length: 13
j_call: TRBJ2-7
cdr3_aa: CASSSGLGGEQYF
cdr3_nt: TGTGCCAGCAGCTCGGGACTAGGGGGCGAGCAGTACTTC

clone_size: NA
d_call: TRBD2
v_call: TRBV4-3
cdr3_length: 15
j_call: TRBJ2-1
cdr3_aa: CASSQEAGGHLEQFF
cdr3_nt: TGCGCCAGCAGCCAAGAGGCGGGGGGACATCTTGAGCAGTTCTTC

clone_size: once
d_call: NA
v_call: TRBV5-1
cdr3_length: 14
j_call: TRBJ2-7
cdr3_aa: CASSLAGDVYEQYF
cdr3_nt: TGCGCCAGCAGCTTGGCGGGGGACGTCTACGAGCAGTACTTC